This T cell receptor (beta chain) was identified during a study of blood T cell repertoires in COVID-19. The V gene lost 1 base and the J gene lost 3 bases, with 10 bases spanning the gap. This CDR3 spans 14 amino acids. CDR1 is LGHDT, CDR2 YNNKEL, per germline (reference sequence). Some clones are missing from TCRdb's copy, which holds only in-frame ones; the method was immunoSEQ multiplex PCR. The data contain fewer than 400,000 clones, roughly 85% of them singletons. The TCR comes from a woman aged 18 to 35 with acute or convalescent COVID-19. Sequencing was carried out using peripheral blood. This chain links TRBV3-1 (or the pseudogene TRBV3-2) with TRBJ2-7, with a tentative D call TRBD2 (6 bases). The CDR3 nucleotides are TGTGCCAGCAGCCAAGGTCCGGAGGGCTACGAGCAGTACTTC. Translated, it gives CASSQGPEGYEQYF.